This T cell receptor (beta chain) emerged from a study of blood T cell repertoires in COVID-19. Study overall: The samples span acute and convalescent COVID-19 from the United States, Italy and Spain.

Germline V gene data show CDR1 as GTSNPN and CDR2 as SVGIG (reference sequence). V lost 2 bases, J lost 5 bases, and 10 bases lay in between. The CDR3 is made up of 13 amino acids. Authors' processing steps: The assay estimated nucleated cells by amplifying reference gene primers. Clones were read by immunoSEQ multiplex PCR, and TCRdb kept only the in-frame ones, dropping some. D and trimming were read from the DNA, whereas the V and J calls and clone size are those reported in that table. The repertoire has around 250,000 clones, around 83% of them found once; the top ten carry more than 6.5%. Each participant's cohort was designated according to participant-reported clinical history.

The chain couples TRBV30 to TRBJ1-5; the D gene is possibly TRBD1 (5 bases). The clonotype comes from a woman between 50 and 59 years old who had been exposed to COVID-19. The sample was PBMCs or T cells enriched from blood (not recorded which). The CDR3 nucleotides read TGTGCCTGGAGTAAGGGGAACGATCAGCCCCAGCATTTT. Translated, it gives CAWSKGNDQPQHF.